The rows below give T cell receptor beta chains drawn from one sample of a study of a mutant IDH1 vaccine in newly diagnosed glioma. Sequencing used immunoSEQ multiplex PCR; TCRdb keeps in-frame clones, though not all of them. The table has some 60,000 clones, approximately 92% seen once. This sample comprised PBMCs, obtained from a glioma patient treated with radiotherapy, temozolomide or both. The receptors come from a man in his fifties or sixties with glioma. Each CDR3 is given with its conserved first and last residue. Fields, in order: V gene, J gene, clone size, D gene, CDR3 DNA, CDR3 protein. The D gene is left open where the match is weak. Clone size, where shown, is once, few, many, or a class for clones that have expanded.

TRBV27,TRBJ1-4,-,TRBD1,TGTGCCAGCAGTAACAGGGGGATTGGAGAAAAACTGTTTTTT,CASSNRGIGEKLFF
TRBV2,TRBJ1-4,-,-,TGTGCCAGCACCCAACAGACTAATGAAAAACTGTTTTTT,CASTQQTNEKLFF
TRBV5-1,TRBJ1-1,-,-,TGCGCCAGCAGCTTGGCATTAGAGAACACTGAAGCTTTCTTT,CASSLALENTEAFF
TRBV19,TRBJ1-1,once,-,TGTGCCAGTAGCGGCGAGCAGGGAAGGACTGAAGCTTTCTTT,CASSGEQGRTEAFF
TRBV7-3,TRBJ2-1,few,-,TGTGCCAGCAGCTCACAGGCAGGGACCCTCTACAATGAGCAGTTCTTC,CASSSQAGTLYNEQFF
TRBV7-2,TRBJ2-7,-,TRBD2,TGTGCCAGCAGCTTAATGGCTAGCGGGGGGGCGGTATCCTACGAGCAGTACTTC,CASSLMASGGAVSYEQYF
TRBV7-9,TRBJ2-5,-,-,TGTGCCAGCAGCTTTCCGGACTTGTACCAAGAGACCCAGTACTTC,CASSFPDLYQETQYF
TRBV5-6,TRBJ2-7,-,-,TGTGCCAGCAGCCCGGGGAGCGACGAGCAGTACTTC,CASSPGSDEQYF
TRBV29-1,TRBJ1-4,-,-,TGCAGCGTAGAGATGTATCAGATGGGCCATAATGAAAAACTGTTTTTT,CSVEMYQMGHNEKLFF
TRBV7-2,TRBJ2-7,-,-,TGTGCCAGCAGCTTAGGGGGGGCTGGGAACTACGAGCAGTACTTC,CASSLGGAGNYEQYF
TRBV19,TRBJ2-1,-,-,TGTGCCAGTAGTATAGAGTGGGGCAGGGGCCCCTACAATGAGCAGTTCTTC,CASSIEWGRGPYNEQFF
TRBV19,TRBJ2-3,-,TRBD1,TGTGCCAGTAGTTCCACAGGGGCGACAGATACGCAGTATTTT,CASSSTGATDTQYF
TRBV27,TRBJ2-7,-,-,TGTGCCAGCAGTCGAAGGGGGGGCGCCCCCTACGAGCAGTACTTC,CASSRRGGAPYEQYF
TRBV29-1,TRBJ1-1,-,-,TGCAGCGGAAAAAGTGGGTTTTCCATGAACACTGAAGCTTTCTTT,CSGKSGFSMNTEAFF
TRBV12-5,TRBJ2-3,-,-,TGTGCTAGTGGTTTGTTTATAGGCAGTCAGAGGGGTACGCAGTATTTT,CASGLFIGSQRGTQYF
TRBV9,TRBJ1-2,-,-,TGTGCCAGCAGCCCCGGGTCCCGAAGCGGCTACACCTTC,CASSPGSRSGYTF
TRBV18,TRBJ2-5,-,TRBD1,TGTGCCAGCTCCCCCAGCGGGACAGGGCAAGAGACCCAGTACTTC,CASSPSGTGQETQYF
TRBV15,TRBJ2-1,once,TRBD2,TGTGCCACCAGCACCGGGACTAGCGGGAGTCTGGGCAATGAGCAGTTCTTC,CATSTGTSGSLGNEQFF
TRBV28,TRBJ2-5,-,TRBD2,TGTGCCAGCCGGGGGGGAGTAAAGACCCAGTACTTC,CASRGGVKTQYF
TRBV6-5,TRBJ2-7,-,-,TGTGCCAGCAGTGACCAGACAGGCTACGAGCAGTACTTC,CASSDQTGYEQYF
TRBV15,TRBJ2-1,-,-,TGTGCCACCACGACTACAAGGGGCCCCAACAATGAGCAGTTCTTC,CATTTTRGPNNEQFF
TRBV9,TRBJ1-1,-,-,TGTGCCAGCAGCGTAGGGAGCAGGGTAGGCACTGAAGCTTTCTTT,CASSVGSRVGTEAFF
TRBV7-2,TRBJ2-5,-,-,TGTGCCAGCAGCTTAGTAGCTAGTTGGGAGACCCAGTACTTC,CASSLVASWETQYF
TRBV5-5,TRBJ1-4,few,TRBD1,TGTGCCAGCAGCTATGGGACAGGAGCTAATGAAAAACTGTTTTTT,CASSYGTGANEKLFF
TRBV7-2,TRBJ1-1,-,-,TGTGCCAGCAGCCGGGGGGGGTGGTTAACCGATGAAGCTTTCTTT,CASSRGGWLTDEAFF
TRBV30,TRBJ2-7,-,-,TGTGCCTGGAGTGTAGGGGCAGGAAATTACGAGCAGTACTTC,CAWSVGAGNYEQYF
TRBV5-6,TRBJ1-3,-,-,TGTGCCAGCAGCTTGGGGGACACTAGCATGATGGATTTT,CASSLGDTSMMDF
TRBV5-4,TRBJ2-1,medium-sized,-,TGTGCCAGCAGCTTGAATGCGCTCCCATATGAGCAGTTCTTC,CASSLNALPYEQFF
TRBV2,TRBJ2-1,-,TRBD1,TGTGCCAGCCAGGGTCCAGGGGGCTCCTACAATGAGCAGTTCTTC,CASQGPGGSYNEQFF
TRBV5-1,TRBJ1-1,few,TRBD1,TGCGCCAGCAGCCCCAGGGGGGAGAACACTGAAGCTTTCTTT,CASSPRGENTEAFF
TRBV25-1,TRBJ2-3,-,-,TGTGCCAGCAGTGGGGGAAATACGCAGTATTTT,CASSGGNTQYF
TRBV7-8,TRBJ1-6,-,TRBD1,TGTGCCAGCAGCGTGGGACAGGGGATCGGTTCACCCCTCCACTTT,CASSVGQGIGSPLHF
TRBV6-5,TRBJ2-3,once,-,TGTGCCAGCAGTTACGGGACGTACAGCACGGATACGCAGTATTTT,CASSYGTYSTDTQYF
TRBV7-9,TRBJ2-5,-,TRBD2,TGTGCCAGCAGCCCCGGGACTAGCGGGAGCCGGGTGCAAGAGACCCAGTACTTC,CASSPGTSGSRVQETQYF
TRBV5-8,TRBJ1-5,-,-,TGTGCCAGCAGCTTGGGGGGGAGCAATCAGCCCCAGCATTTT,CASSLGGSNQPQHF
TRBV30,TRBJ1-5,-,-,TGTGCCTGGAGTTCCACAGGTGTAGGTCAGCCCCAGCATTTT,CAWSSTGVGQPQHF
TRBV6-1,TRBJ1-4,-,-,TGTGCCAGCACCCCGAAACTGGGGTTTGAAAAACTGTTTTTT,CASTPKLGFEKLFF
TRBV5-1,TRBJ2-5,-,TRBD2,TGCGCCAGCAGCTTGGGGCCCCTAGCGGGGGGGCATGAGACCCAGTACTTC,CASSLGPLAGGHETQYF